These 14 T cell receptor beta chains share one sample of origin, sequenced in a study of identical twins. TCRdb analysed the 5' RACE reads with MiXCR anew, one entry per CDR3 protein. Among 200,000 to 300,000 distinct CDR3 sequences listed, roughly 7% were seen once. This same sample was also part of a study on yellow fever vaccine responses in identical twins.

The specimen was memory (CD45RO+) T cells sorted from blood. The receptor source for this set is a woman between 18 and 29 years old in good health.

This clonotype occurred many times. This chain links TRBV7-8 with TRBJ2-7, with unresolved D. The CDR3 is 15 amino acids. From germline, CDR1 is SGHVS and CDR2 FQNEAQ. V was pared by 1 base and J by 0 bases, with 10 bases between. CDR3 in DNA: TGTGCCAGCAGCTTAGTTTCCGGAAGCTCCTACGAGCAGTACTTC. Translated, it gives CASSLVSGSSYEQYF.

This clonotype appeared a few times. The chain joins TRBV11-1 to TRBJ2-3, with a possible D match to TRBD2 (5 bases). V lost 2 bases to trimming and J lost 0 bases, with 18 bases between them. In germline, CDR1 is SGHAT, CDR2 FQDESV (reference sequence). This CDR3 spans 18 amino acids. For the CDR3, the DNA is TGTGCCAGCAGCTTACCGGCAGCGGTTGGCCCTAGCACAGATACGCAGTATTTT. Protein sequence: CASSLPAAVGPSTDTQYF.

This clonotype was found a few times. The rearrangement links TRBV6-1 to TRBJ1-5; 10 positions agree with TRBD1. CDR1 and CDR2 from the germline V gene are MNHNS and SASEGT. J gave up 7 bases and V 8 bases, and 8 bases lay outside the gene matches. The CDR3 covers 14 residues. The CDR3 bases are TGTGCCAGCGCTGGGGGGACAGGGGAACAGCCCCAGCATTTT. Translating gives CASAGGTGEQPQHF.

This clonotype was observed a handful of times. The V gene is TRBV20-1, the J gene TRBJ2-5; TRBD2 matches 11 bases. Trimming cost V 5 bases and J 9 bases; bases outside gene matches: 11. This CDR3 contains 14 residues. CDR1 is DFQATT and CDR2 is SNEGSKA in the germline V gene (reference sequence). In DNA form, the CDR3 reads TGCAGTGCTGAAAGGACTAGCGGGTTGACGGCCCAGTACTTC. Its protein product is CSAERTSGLTAQYF.

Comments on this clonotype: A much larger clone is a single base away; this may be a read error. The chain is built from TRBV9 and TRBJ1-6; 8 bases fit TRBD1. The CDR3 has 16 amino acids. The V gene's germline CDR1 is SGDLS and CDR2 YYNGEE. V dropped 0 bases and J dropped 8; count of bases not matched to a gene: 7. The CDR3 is CASSVDSRQGYSPLHF. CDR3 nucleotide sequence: TGTGCCAGCAGCGTAGACAGCCGACAGGGGTATTCACCCCTCCACTTT.

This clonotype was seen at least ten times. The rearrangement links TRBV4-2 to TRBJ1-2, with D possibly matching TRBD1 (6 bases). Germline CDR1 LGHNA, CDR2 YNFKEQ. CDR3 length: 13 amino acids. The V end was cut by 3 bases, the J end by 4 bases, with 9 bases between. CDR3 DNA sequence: TGTGCCAGCAGCCACGGGGGCGGCTATGGCTACACCTTC. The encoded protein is CASSHGGGYGYTF.

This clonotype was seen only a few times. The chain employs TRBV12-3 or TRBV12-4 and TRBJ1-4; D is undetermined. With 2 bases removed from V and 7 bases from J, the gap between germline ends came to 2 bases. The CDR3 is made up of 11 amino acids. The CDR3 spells CASSLREKLFF. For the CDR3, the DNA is TGTGCCAGCAGTTTACGTGAAAAACTGTTTTTT.

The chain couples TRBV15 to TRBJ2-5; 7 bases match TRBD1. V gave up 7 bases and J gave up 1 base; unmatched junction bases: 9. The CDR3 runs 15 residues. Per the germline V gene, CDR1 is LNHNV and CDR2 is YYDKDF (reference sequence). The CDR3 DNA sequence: TGTGCCACCAAAAGGGGGCTAGGGGTCCAAGAGACCCAGTACTTC. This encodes CATKRGLGVQETQYF.

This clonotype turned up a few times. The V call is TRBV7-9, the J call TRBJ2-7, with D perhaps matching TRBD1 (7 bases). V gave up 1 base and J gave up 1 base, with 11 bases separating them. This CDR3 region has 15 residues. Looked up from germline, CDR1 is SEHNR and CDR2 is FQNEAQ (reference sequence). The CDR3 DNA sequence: TGTGCCAGCAGCTTAGGGCAGGGGGGTTCCTACGAGCAGTACTTC. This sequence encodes CASSLGQGGSYEQYF.

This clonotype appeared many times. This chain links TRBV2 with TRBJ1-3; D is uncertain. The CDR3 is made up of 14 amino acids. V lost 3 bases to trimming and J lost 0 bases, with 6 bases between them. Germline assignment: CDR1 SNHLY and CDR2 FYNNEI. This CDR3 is CASSDPSSGNTIYF. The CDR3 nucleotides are TGTGCCAGCAGTGACCCCTCCTCTGGAAACACCATATATTTT.

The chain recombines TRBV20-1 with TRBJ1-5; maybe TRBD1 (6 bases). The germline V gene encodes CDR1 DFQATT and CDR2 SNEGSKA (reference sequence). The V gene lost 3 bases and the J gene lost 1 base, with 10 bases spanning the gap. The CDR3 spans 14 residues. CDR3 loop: CSARAGGSNQPQHF. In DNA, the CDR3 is TGCAGTGCTAGGGCGGGGGGCAGCAATCAGCCCCAGCATTTT.

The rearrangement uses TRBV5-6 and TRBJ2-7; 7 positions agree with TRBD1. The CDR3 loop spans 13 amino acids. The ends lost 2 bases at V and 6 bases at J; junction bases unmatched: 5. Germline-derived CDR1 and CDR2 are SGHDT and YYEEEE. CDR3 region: CASSFTGAAEQYF. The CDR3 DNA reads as TGTGCCAGCAGCTTTACAGGGGCGGCCGAGCAGTACTTC. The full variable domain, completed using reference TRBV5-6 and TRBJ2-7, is DAGVTQSPTHLIKTRGQQVTLRCSPKSGHDTVSWYQQALGQGPQFIFQYYEEEERQRGNFPDRFSGHQFPNYSSELNVNALLLGDSALYLCASSFTGAAEQYFGPGTRLTVT.

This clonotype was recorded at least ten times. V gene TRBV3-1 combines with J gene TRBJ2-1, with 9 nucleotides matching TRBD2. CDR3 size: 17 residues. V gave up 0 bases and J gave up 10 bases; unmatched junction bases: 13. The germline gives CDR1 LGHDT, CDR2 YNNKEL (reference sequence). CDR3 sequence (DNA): TGTGCCAGCAGCCAAGACCCCGGGCTAGCGGGGATAGGAGAGCAGTTCTTC. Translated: CASSQDPGLAGIGEQFF.

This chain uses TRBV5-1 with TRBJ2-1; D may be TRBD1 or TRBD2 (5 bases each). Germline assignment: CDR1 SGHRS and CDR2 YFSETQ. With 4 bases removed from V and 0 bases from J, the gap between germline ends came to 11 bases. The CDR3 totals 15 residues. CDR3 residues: CASSPGAGSYNEQFF. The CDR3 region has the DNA TGCGCCAGCAGCCCCGGGGCAGGCTCCTACAATGAGCAGTTCTTC.